A single sample is the source of the 24 T cell receptor beta chains below, sequenced in a study of blood T cells in healthy people across ages. A second PCR, run for about 6 to 11 cycles, used a sample-barcoded 5' primer plus a J-beta primer mix. Each CDR3 protein gets one entry after TCRdb re-called the 5' RACE reads with MiXCR. This sample yields more than 900,000 distinct CDR3 sequences, of which 25% to 35% are seen a single time; roughly 10% belongs to the top ten. These data were likewise used in another study, on T cells of mothers and their children.

Sequences were obtained from blood. The receptors come from a woman between 40 and 55 years old in good health.

The chain joins TRBV29-1 to TRBJ1-5, with TRBD1 matching 7 bases. Germline V CDR1 and CDR2: SQVTM, ANQGSEA. The CDR3 loop spans 18 amino acids. The J segment lost 4 bases and the V segment lost 4 bases, leaving 19 bases of the junction unmatched. The CDR3 here is CSVAGGGGHAVSNQPQHF. The CDR3 DNA is TGCAGCGTTGCAGGGGGGGGTGGCCACGCCGTTTCGAATCAGCCCCAGCATTTT.

This clonotype was observed a few times. Since a much larger clone is just one base distant, this may be a read error. CDR3 region: CATSIRRRQASYGQYF. The CDR3 DNA sequence: TGTGCCACCAGCATAAGACGACGGCAGGCCTCCTACGGGCAGTACTTC. This chain connects TRBV15 to TRBJ2-7; D unclear. The V gene's germline CDR1 is LNHNV and CDR2 YYDKDF (reference sequence). The CDR3 extends over 16 amino acids.

This clonotype was observed many times. This chain uses TRBV29-1 with TRBJ2-1, with 9 bases matching TRBD1. There are 14 residues in the CDR3. Per germline, CDR1 SQVTM and CDR2 ANQGSEA. With V trimmed by 7 bases and J by 1 base, 5 bases remained unmatched. CDR3 sequence (DNA): TGCAGCGGTGGGGGACAGGGATCCTACAATGAGCAGTTCTTC. It yields the protein CSGGGQGSYNEQFF.

This clonotype was counted between two and nine times. This chain connects TRBV12-3 or TRBV12-4 to TRBJ1-5; D is ambiguous. The CDR3 length is 13 residues. Trimming stripped 4 bases from V and 2 bases from J, with 6 bases between. The chain's CDR3 is CASSSVGNQPQHF. DNA of the CDR3: TGTGCCAGCAGTTCGGTAGGCAATCAGCCCCAGCATTTT.

This clonotype was observed once. The gene calls are TRBV6-5 and TRBJ2-1; TRBD1 agrees at 11 bases. The CDR3 loop spans 16 amino acids. Germline V CDR1 and CDR2: MNHEY, SVGAGI. Unmatched junction bases numbered 12, after V lost 6 bases and J lost 8 bases. The DNA for the CDR3 is TGTGCCAGCAGCCAGCCACGCGGACAGGGGGCGGATGAGCAGTTCTTC. It yields the protein CASSQPRGQGADEQFF.

The chain carries TRBV7-2 and TRBJ1-1; a possible D gene is TRBD1 (6 bases). The CDR3 is made up of 19 amino acids. V was trimmed by 3 bases and J by 2 bases, leaving 25 bases between them. Germline CDR1 reads SGHTA; CDR2 reads FQGNSA. CDR3 in amino acids: CASSLDRVGQGFGNTEAFF. CDR3 bases: TGTGCCAGCAGCTTGGACCGGGTTGGGCAGGGGTTTGGAAACACTGAAGCTTTCTTT.

Note on this clonotype: A read error may produce the germline difference seen at one junction end. The chain carries TRBV7-7 and TRBJ2-7; no clear D. This CDR3 has 13 residues. Germline-derived CDR1 and CDR2 are SSHAT and FNYEAQ (reference sequence). The CDR3 sequence: CASSLYIDNEQYF. The CDR3 DNA is TGTGCTAGCAGCTTATACATAGACAATGAGCAGTACTTC.

This chain connects TRBV10-3 to TRBJ2-7; tentatively, D is TRBD1 (6 bases). Per germline, CDR1 ENHRY and CDR2 SYGVKD. CDR3 size: 11 residues. V lost 9 bases, J lost 3 bases, and 9 bases lay in between. The CDR3 region is CAMRGIYEQYF. As DNA, the CDR3 is TGTGCCATGAGGGGGATCTACGAGCAGTACTTC.

This clonotype was recorded many times. The chain employs TRBV29-1 and TRBJ2-5; 7 bases are a match to TRBD1. Germline V gene lookup returns CDR1 SQVTM and CDR2 ANQGSEA. The CDR3 consists of 12 residues. V lost 3 bases to trimming and J lost 6 bases; unmatched junction nucleotides: 4. The CDR3 DNA sequence: TGCAGCGTTGAGACAGGGATGCAGACCCAGTACTTC. Translating it yields CSVETGMQTQYF.

This clonotype was counted only a few times. This chain uses TRBV28 with TRBJ1-5; D not certain. The DNA matches TRBJ2-3 better at its end, which makes the J call doubtful. This CDR3 is built from 12 residues. Germline V gene lookup returns CDR1 MDHEN and CDR2 SYDVKM. The CDR3 protein is CASRSVGQPQYF. The CDR3 DNA reads as TGTGCCAGCAGGTCCGTTGGGCAGCCCCAGTATTTT.

The chain carries TRBV20-1 and TRBJ1-1, with D possibly being TRBD1 (5 bases). CDR1 is DFQATT and CDR2 is SNEGSKA in the germline V gene (reference sequence). This CDR3 is built from 13 residues. Trimming took off 8 bases at V and 6 bases at J, with 19 bases between the two ends. In DNA form, the CDR3 reads TGCAGTCTCCCACCCCCAGGGCAGCCTGAAGCTTTCTTT. It yields the protein CSLPPPGQPEAFF.

The chain uses TRBV20-1 and TRBJ1-5, with a possible D match to TRBD1 (5 bases). Germline V CDR1 and CDR2: DFQATT, SNEGSKA (reference sequence). This CDR3 contains 18 residues. Trimming took off 1 base at V and 2 bases at J, with 21 bases between the two ends. As DNA, the CDR3 is TGCAGTGCTAGAGCCCAAAGTTTCGGGACGGGTGGCAATCAGCCCCAGCATTTT. This encodes CSARAQSFGTGGNQPQHF.

The table lists this clonotype with a few counts. The genes are TRBV28 and TRBJ2-7; D call uncertain. The CDR3 extends over 11 amino acids. The V end lost 5 bases, the J end lost 6 bases, and 8 bases lay between the germline ends. Germline assignment: CDR1 MDHEN and CDR2 SYDVKM. This CDR3 reads CASSSRLEQYF. The CDR3 DNA follows: TGTGCCAGCAGTAGTCGGCTCGAGCAGTACTTC.

The V and J genes are TRBV15 and TRBJ1-1, with D possibly TRBD1 on 6 matching bases. Trimming stripped 1 base from V and 6 bases from J, with 9 bases between. The length of the CDR3 is 13 residues. CDR1 is LNHNV and CDR2 is YYDKDF in the germline V gene (reference sequence). The CDR3 region has the DNA TGTGCCACCAGCAGAGGAGGACAGTCTGAAGCTTTCTTT. Protein sequence: CATSRGGQSEAFF.

This clonotype was detected only a few times. The rearrangement links TRBV7-2 to TRBJ2-2; D gene uncertain. CDR1 and CDR2 (germline): SGHTA, FQGNSA. The CDR3 totals 14 residues. Trimming removed 1 base at V and 5 bases at J, with 8 bases between. Written as DNA, the CDR3 is TGTGCCAGCAGCTTAGTAGTTGGAACCGGGGAGCTGTTTTTT. It is translated as CASSLVVGTGELFF. Full variable domain (remainder filled in from reference TRBV7-2 and TRBJ2-2): GAGVSQSPSNKVTEKGKDVELRCDPISGHTALYWYRQSLGQGLEFLIYFQGNSAPDKSGLPSDRFSAERTGGSVSTLTIQRTQQEDSAVYLCASSLVVGTGELFFGEGSRLTVL.

The CDR3 sequence: CASNSVGLTDTQYF. As DNA, the CDR3 is TGTGCCAGCAACTCCGTTGGGCTCACAGATACGCAGTATTTT. The genes are TRBV11-2 and TRBJ2-3, with D uncertain. This CDR3 is 14 amino acids long. V shed 7 bases and J shed 2 bases, with 13 bases lying between them. Germline V lookup: CDR1 SGHAT, CDR2 FQNNGV.

The genes are TRBV12-3 or TRBV12-4 and TRBJ1-1, with a tentative D call TRBD1 (6 bases). The CDR3 runs to 13 residues. V lost 7 bases to trimming and J lost 5 bases, with 14 bases between them. CDR3 bases: TGTGCCAGCAACCCGGGGGGCCTAACTGAAGCTTTCTTT. Its translation: CASNPGGLTEAFF.

In DNA, the CDR3 is TGCGCCAGCAGCGCGGGGGCGGGAACCTTTAATTCACCCCTCCACTTT. This gives the protein CASSAGAGTFNSPLHF. V gene TRBV5-1 combines with J gene TRBJ1-6; TRBD1 might be the D (6 bases). This CDR3 spans 16 amino acids. The V gene's germline CDR1 is SGHRS and CDR2 YFSETQ. V dropped 4 bases and J dropped 6 bases, with 17 bases sitting between them. The whole variable domain, filled in from reference TRBV5-1 and TRBJ1-6, reads KAGVTQTPRYLIKTRGQQVTLSCSPISGHRSVSWYQQTPGQGLQFLFEYFSETQRNKGNFPGRFSGRQFSNSRSEMNVSTLELGDSALYLCASSAGAGTFNSPLHFGNGTRLTVT.

This clonotype was counted only a few times. The chain employs TRBV7-6 and TRBJ2-3; D might be TRBD1 (6 bases). V was clipped by 2 bases and J by 0 bases, with 12 bases between them. The CDR3 totals 16 residues. From germline, CDR1 is SGHVS and CDR2 FNYEAQ. CDR3 protein: CASSLQGTLSTDTQYF. Here the CDR3 DNA reads TGTGCCAGCAGCTTACAGGGGACCCTTAGCACAGATACGCAGTATTTT.

In this sample, this clonotype turned up a few times. CDR3 region: CASSYRGSSYNEQYF. The CDR3 DNA is TGTGCCAGCAGTTACCGGGGGAGCTCCTACAATGAGCAGTACTTC. The J gene is TRBJ2-1, the V gene TRBV6-2 or TRBV6-3; a weak D match, TRBD2 (6 bases). The J call is in doubt because the DNA end fits TRBJ2-7 better. CDR1 is MNHEY, CDR2 SVGEGT, per germline. CDR3 length: 15 amino acids.

The rearrangement joins TRBV5-1 to TRBJ1-2; D remains ambiguous. Germline V gene data show CDR1 as SGHRS and CDR2 as YFSETQ. Trimming took off 6 bases at V and 10 bases at J, with 13 bases between the two ends. CDR3 size: 11 residues. CDR3 in amino acids: CASKREDHYTF. In nucleotides, the CDR3 is TGCGCCAGCAAACGGGAAGACCACTACACCTTC.

About this clonotype itself: A much larger clone differs by one base, so this may be a read error. The V and J genes are TRBV29-1 and TRBJ2-5, with 8 positions matching TRBD2. This CDR3 contains 14 residues. The V gene's germline CDR1 is SQVTM and CDR2 ANQGSEA. CDR3 protein: CSAEGRGGSETQYF. The CDR3 bases are TGCAGCGCTGAAGGCCGGGGGGGAAGTGAGACCCAGTACTTC.

This clonotype was picked up many times. The gene calls are TRBV7-2 and TRBJ2-5; 8 bases align to TRBD2. The CDR3 extends over 16 amino acids. The V and J ends lost 1 base and 11 bases, in that order; junction bases with no gene match: 15. Per the germline V gene, CDR1 is SGHTA and CDR2 is FQGNSA. CDR3 nucleotides: TGTGCCAGCAGCTTAGGACCGGAGCGGGGGCGGGGGGAGCAGTACTTC. Translation: CASSLGPERGRGEQYF.

This clonotype was observed a few times. This sequence may be a read error, since a much larger clone differs from it by one base. The chain recombines TRBV7-2 with TRBJ2-4, with D unresolved. The last part of the DNA fits TRBJ2-7 better; the J call may be wrong. The CDR3 covers 11 residues. Germline CDR1 is SGHTA and CDR2 is FQGNSA. CDR3: CASSDCYEQYF. In DNA form, the CDR3 reads TGTGCCAGCAGCGACTGCTACGAGCAGTACTTC.